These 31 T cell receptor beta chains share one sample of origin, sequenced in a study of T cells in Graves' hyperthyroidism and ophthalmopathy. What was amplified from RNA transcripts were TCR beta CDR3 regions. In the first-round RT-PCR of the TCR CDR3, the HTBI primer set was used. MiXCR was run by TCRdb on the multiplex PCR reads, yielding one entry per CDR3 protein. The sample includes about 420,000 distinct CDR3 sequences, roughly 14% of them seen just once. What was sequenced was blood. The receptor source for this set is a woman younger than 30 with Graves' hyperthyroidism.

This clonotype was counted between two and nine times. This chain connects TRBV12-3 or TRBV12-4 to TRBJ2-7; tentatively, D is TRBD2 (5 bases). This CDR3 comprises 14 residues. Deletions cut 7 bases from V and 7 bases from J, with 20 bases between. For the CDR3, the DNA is TGTGCCAGCACCCTTGGGATCCCACTAGGGGAGCAGTACTTC. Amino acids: CASTLGIPLGEQYF.

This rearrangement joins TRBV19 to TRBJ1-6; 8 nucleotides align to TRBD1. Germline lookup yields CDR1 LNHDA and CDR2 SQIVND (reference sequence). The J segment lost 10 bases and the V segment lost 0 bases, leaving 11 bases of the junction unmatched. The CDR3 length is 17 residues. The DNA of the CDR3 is TGTGCCAGTAGTATAGATTCCCTTCAGGGGGCAAGGTCACCCCTCCACTTT. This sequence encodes CASSIDSLQGARSPLHF.

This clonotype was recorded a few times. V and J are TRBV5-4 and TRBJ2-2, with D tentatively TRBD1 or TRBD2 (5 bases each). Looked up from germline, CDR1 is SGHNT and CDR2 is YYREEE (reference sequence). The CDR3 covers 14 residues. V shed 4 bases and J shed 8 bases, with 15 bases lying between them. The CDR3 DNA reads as TGTGCCAGCAGCCCGGCCGGGGCCAGAGGGGAGCTGTTTTTT. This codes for CASSPAGARGELFF.

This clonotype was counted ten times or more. CDR3 region: CASSFAGKVQETQYF. For the CDR3, the DNA is TGTGCCAGCAGTTTCGCGGGGAAGGTGCAAGAGACCCAGTACTTC. The genes are TRBV27 and TRBJ2-5; TRBD2 might be the D (6 bases). Between the trimmed V and J ends, which lost 3 bases and 2 bases, there was a span of 13 bases. The CDR3 loop spans 15 amino acids. Looked up from germline, CDR1 is MNHEY and CDR2 is SMNVEV (reference sequence).

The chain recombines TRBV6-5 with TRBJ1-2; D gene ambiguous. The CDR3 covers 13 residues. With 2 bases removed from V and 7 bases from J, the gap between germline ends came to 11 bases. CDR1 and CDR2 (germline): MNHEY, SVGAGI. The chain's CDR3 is CASSYGDLGGYTF. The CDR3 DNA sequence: TGTGCCAGCAGTTACGGGGATTTGGGTGGCTACACCTTC.

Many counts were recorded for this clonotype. CDR3 region: CASGIGQGASTDTQYF. The CDR3 bases are TGTGCTAGTGGTATCGGACAGGGGGCGAGCACAGATACGCAGTATTTT. This rearrangement joins TRBV12-5 to TRBJ2-3; the match to TRBD1 covers 11 bases. Looked up from germline, CDR1 is LGHNT and CDR2 is FRNRAP. The length of the CDR3 is 16 residues. J was trimmed by 0 bases and V by 5 bases; bases with no gene match: 4.

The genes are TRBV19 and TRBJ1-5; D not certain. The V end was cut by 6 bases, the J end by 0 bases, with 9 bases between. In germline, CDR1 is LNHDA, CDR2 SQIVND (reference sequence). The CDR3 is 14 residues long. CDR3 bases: TGTGCCAGTAGCATCGGGAGTAGCAATCAGCCCCAGCATTTT. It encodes CASSIGSSNQPQHF.

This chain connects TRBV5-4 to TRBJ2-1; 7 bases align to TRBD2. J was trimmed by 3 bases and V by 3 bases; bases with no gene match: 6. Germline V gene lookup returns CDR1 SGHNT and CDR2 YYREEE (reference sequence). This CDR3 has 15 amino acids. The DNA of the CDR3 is TGTGCCAGCAGCTCCCCAGGACTAGGCTACAATGAGCAGTTCTTC. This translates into CASSSPGLGYNEQFF.

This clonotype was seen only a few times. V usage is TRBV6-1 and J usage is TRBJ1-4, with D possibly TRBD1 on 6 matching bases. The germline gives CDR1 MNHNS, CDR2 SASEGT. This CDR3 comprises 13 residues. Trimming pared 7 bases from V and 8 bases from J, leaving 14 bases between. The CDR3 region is CASNYGGGEKLFF. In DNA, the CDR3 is TGTGCCAGCAATTACGGAGGGGGGGAAAAACTGTTTTTT.

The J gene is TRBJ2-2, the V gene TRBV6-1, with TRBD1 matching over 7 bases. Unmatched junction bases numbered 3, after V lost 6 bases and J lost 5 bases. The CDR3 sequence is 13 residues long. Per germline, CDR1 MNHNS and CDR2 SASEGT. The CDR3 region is CASRPTGTGELFF. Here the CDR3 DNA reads TGTGCCAGCAGACCGACAGGGACCGGGGAGCTGTTTTTT.

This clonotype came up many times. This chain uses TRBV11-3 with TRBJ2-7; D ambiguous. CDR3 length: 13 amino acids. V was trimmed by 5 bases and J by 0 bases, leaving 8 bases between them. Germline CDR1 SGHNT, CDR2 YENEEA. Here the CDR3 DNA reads TGTGCCAGCAGCCCGCACAACTCCTACGAGCAGTACTTC. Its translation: CASSPHNSYEQYF.

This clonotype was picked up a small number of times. For the CDR3, the DNA is TGTGCCATCAGTCAGACAGGGCCAACTTCCTACGAGCAGTACTTC. It specifies CAISQTGPTSYEQYF. The chain uses TRBV10-3 and TRBJ2-7, with 7 bases that match TRBD1. Per the germline V gene, CDR1 is ENHRY and CDR2 is SYGVKD. The CDR3 spans 15 residues. Unmatched junction bases numbered 8, after V lost 5 bases and J lost 1 base.

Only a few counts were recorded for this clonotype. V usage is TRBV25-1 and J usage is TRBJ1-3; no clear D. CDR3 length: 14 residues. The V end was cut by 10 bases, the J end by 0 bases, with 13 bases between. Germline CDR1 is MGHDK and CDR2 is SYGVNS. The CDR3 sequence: CATQTSTSGNTIYF. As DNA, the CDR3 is TGTGCCACCCAAACGTCCACCTCTGGAAACACCATATATTTT.

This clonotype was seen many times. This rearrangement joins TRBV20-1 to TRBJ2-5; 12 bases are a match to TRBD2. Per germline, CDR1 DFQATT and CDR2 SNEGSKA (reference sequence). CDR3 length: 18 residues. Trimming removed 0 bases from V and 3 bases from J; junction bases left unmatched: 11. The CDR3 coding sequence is TGCAGTGCTAGAGATTTTAGGGCGACTAGCGGGAGAAAAGAGACCCAGTACTTC. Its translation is CSARDFRATSGRKETQYF.

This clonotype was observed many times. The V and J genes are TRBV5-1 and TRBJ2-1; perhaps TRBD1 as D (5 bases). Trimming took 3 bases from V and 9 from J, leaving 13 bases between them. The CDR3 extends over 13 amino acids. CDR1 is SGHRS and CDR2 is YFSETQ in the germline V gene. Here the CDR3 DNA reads TGCGCCAGCAGCTATATCAGGGCTGGTGAGCAGTTCTTC. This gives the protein CASSYIRAGEQFF.

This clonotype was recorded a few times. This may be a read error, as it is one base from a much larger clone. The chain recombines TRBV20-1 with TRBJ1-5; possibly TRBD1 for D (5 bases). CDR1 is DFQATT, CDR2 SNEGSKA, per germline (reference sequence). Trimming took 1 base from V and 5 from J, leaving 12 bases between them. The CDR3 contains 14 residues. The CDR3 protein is CSARVGRDHQPQHF. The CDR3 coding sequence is TGCAGTGCTAGAGTGGGGAGGGACCATCAGCCCCAGCATTTT.

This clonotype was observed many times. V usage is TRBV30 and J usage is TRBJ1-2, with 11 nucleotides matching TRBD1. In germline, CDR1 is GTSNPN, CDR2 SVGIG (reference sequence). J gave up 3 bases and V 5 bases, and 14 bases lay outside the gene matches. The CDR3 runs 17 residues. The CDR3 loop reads CAWREPGQGVVHYGYTF. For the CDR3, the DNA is TGTGCCTGGCGAGAGCCGGGACAGGGGGTAGTTCACTATGGCTACACCTTC. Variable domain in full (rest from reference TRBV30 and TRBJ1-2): SQTIHQWPATLVQPVGSPLSLECTVEGTSNPNLYWYRQAAGRGLQLLFYSVGIGQISSEVPQNLSASRPQDRQFILSSKKLLLSDSGFYLCAWREPGQGVVHYGYTFGSGTRLTVV.

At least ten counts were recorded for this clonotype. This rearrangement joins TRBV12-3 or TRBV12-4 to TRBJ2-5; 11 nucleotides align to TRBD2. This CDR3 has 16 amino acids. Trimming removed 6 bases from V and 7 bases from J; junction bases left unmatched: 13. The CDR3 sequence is CASSQNLAGGLRTQYF. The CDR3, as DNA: TGTGCCAGCAGCCAAAATCTAGCGGGAGGCCTCAGGACCCAGTACTTC.

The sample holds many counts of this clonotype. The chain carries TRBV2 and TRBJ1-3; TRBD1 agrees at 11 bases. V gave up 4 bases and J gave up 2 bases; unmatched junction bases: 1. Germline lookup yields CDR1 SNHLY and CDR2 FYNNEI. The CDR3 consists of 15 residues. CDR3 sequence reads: CASSADRGPGNTIYF. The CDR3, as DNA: TGTGCCAGCAGTGCGGACAGGGGGCCTGGAAACACCATATATTTT.

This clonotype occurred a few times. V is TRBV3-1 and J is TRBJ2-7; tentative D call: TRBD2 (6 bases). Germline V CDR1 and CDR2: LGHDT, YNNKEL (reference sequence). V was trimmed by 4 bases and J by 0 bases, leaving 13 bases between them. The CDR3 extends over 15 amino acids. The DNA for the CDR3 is TGTGCCAGCAGCCGAGCGGGCTCGTCCTCCTACGAGCAGTACTTC. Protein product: CASSRAGSSSYEQYF.

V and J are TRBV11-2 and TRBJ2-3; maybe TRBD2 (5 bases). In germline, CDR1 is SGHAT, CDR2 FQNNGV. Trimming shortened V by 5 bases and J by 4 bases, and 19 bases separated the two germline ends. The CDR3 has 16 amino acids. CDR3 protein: CASSLQRYYSADTQYF. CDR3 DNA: TGTGCCAGCAGCCTCCAGCGGTACTATTCCGCAGATACGCAGTATTTT. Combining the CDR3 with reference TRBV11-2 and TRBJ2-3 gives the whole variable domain EAGVAQSPRYKIIEKRQSVAFWCNPISGHATLYWYQQILGQGPKLLIQFQNNGVVDDSQLPKDRFSAERLKGVDSTLKIQPAKLEDSAVYLCASSLQRYYSADTQYFGPGTRLTVL.

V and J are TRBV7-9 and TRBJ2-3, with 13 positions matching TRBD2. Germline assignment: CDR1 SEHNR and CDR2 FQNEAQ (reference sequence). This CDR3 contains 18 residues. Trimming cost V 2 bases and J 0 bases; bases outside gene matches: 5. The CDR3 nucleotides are TGTGCCAGCAGCTTATCCGGGACTAGCGGGGTCAGCACAGATACGCAGTATTTT. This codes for CASSLSGTSGVSTDTQYF.

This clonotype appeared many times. The CDR3 DNA reads as TGTGCCAGCACTAGGACAGCAACTAATGAAAAACTGTTTTTT. It yields the protein CASTRTATNEKLFF. This chain uses TRBV2 with TRBJ1-4, with D maybe TRBD1 (6 bases). This CDR3 spans 14 amino acids. Deletions cut 7 bases from V and 0 bases from J, with 9 bases between. Looked up from germline, CDR1 is SNHLY and CDR2 is FYNNEI.

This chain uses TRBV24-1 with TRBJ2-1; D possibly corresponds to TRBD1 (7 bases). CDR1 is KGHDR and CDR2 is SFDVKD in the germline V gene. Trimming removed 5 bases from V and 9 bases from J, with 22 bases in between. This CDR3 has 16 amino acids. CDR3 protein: CATSGRGPGGQAEQFF. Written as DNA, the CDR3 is TGTGCCACCAGTGGTAGGGGACCAGGGGGGCAGGCTGAGCAGTTCTTC.

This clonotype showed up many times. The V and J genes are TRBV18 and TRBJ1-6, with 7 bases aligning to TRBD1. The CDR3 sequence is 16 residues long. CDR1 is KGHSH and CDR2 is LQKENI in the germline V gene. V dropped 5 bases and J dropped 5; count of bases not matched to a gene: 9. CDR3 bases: TGTGCCAGCTCAAGCAGACAGGGTCGGGATAATTCACCCCTCCACTTT. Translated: CASSSRQGRDNSPLHF.

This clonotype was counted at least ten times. CDR3 in DNA: TGCAGTGCTCAAGGCGTATCTACGCAGTATTTT. Amino acid sequence: CSAQGVSTQYF. The chain carries TRBV20-1 and TRBJ2-3; D gene uncertain. This CDR3 has 11 amino acids. The germline gives CDR1 DFQATT, CDR2 SNEGSKA (reference sequence). The V end lost 5 bases, the J end lost 8 bases, and 11 bases lay between the germline ends.

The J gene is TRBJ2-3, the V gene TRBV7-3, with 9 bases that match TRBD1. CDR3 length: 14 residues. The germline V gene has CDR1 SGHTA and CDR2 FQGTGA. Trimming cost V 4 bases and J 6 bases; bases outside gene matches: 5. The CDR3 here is CASSSSQGADTQYF. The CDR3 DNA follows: TGTGCCAGCAGCTCCTCACAGGGGGCCGATACGCAGTATTTT.

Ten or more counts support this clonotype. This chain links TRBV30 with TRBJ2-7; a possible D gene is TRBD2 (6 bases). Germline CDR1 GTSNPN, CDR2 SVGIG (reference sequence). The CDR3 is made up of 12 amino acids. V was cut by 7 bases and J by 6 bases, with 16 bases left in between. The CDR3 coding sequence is TGTGCCTCCGTTAGCGGCGTGGGCGAGCAGTACTTC. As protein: CASVSGVGEQYF.

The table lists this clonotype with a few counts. In DNA form, the CDR3 reads TGTGCCAGCAGCTTACCCATTGCAGGGTACTATGGCTACACCTTC. Residues: CASSLPIAGYYGYTF. The rearrangement joins TRBV5-8 to TRBJ1-2, with D tentatively TRBD1 (5 bases). The germline CDR1 and CDR2 sequences are SGHTS and YDEGEE. V gave up 2 bases and J gave up 3 bases, with 14 bases separating them. This CDR3 has 15 amino acids. Drawing the rest from reference TRBV5-8 and TRBJ1-2, the complete variable domain is EAGVTQSPTHLIKTRGQQATLRCSPISGHTSVYWYQQALGLGLQFLLWYDEGEERNRGNFPPRFSGRQFPNYSSELNVNALELEDSALYLCASSLPIAGYYGYTFGSGTRLTVV.

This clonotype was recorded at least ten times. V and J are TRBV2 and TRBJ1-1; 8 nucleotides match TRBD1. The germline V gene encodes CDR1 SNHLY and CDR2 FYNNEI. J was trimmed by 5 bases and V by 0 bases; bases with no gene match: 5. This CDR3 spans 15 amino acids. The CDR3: CASSEARTGGTEAFF. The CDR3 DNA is TGTGCCAGCAGTGAAGCTCGTACAGGGGGGACTGAAGCTTTCTTT.

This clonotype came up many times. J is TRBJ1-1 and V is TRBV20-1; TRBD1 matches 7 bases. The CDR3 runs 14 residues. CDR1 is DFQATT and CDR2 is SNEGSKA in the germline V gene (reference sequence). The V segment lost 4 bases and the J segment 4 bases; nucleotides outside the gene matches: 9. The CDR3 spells CSATKVTGVTEAFF. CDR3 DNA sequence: TGCAGTGCTACCAAAGTCACAGGGGTCACTGAAGCTTTCTTT.